The clone carrying this T cell receptor beta chain came up a few times. This sample was included in a study of beta chain features in type 1 diabetes. The whole isolated RNA underwent reverse transcription, so sequencing captured expressed TCRB transcripts. Produced via immunoSEQ multiplex PCR; TCRdb's table is partial and in-frame only. This sample yields a few hundred thousand clones, of which about 12% are seen a single time; about 0.018% belongs to the top ten. Germline V gene sequence: CDR1 SGHTA, CDR2 FQGNSA. V lost 5 bases to trimming and J lost 15 bases; unmatched junction nucleotides: 9. The CDR3 runs 12 residues.

The sequence was collected from a man aged 18 to 29 in good health. The specimen was naive CD4+ T cells from blood. The chain couples TRBV7-2 to TRBJ2-1; 8 bases fit TRBD1. In DNA form, the CDR3 reads TGTGCCAGCAGCCTACTGGACAGGGCCGCGTTCTTC. This encodes CASSLLDRAAFF.